This T cell receptor beta chain was documented in a study of post-analysis software for immune sequencing data. Sequencing libraries made from TCR beta cDNA carried unique molecular identifiers. cDNA molecules numbering about 480,000 came from approximately 0.91 to 9.4 million T cells. TCRdb re-called the PCR reads through MiXCR, storing one row per CDR3 protein. The table lists approximately 350,000 distinct CDR3 sequences, around 33% of them singletons. The CDR3 consists of 12 residues. The germline V gene has CDR1 SGHDN and CDR2 FVKESK. The V end was cut by 0 bases, the J end by 6 bases, with 3 bases between. General study points: Patients had higher frequencies than controls of five TRBV segments, including TRBV5-6, TRBV5-1 and TRBV20-1. Compared against controls, patients with multiple sclerosis displayed significantly lower normalized Chao1 diversity.

This clonotype occurred a few times. The antigen is unknown. The sequenced sample consisted of blood. The chain couples TRBV14 to TRBJ2-1, with D unclear. This receptor was taken from a girl aged 10 to 17 with multiple sclerosis. The CDR3 nucleotides read TGTGCCAGCAGCCAAGAACCCAATGAGCAGTTCTTC. Amino acid sequence: CASSQEPNEQFF.